These 14 T cell receptor beta chains came from one sample sequenced in a study of CD8+ T cells in alopecia areata. cDNA serving as the sequencing template came from extracted, reverse transcribed RNA. TCRdb keeps only in-frame clones here, not all; method: immunoSEQ multiplex PCR. Of 110,000 or so clones in the sample, more than 30% were seen once. Sequencing was performed on CD4+ T cells sorted from blood. Receptors originate from a human donor with alopecia areata.

This clone was seen a handful of times. CDR3 in amino acids: CASSQSPGLAGVRETQYF. The CDR3 DNA is TGCGCCAGCAGCCAATCCCCGGGACTAGCGGGAGTTCGAGAGACCCAGTACTTC. This chain uses TRBV4-1 with TRBJ2-5; 14 positions agree with TRBD2. The germline gives CDR1 MGHRA, CDR2 YSYEKL. This CDR3 has 18 residues. The junction had 9 bases not matched to a gene; V was cut back by 2 bases and J by 4 bases.

This clone was counted a few times. The gene calls are TRBV7-2 and TRBJ1-5; D is perhaps TRBD1 (5 bases). The CDR3 extends over 13 amino acids. Trimming pared 5 bases from V and 3 bases from J, leaving 8 bases between. Germline V gene lookup returns CDR1 SGHTA and CDR2 FQGNSA. Here the CDR3 DNA reads TGTGCCAGCAGCAGACAGCCCAATCAGCCCCAGCATTTT. Amino acids: CASSRQPNQPQHF.

The V and J genes are TRBV7-8 and TRBJ2-4, with 7 bases fitting TRBD1. The CDR3 length is 15 residues. Germline V CDR1 and CDR2: SGHVS, FQNEAQ. Losses at the gene ends were 5 bases for V and 7 bases for J; bases not matched to a gene: 11. CDR3 protein: CASSPDRAVRNIQYF. The CDR3 DNA sequence: TGTGCCAGCAGCCCAGACAGGGCAGTGAGGAACATTCAGTACTTC.

This clone has more than one count but fewer than ten. This sequence joins TRBV29-1 and TRBJ1-1; the D is unclear. The CDR3 sequence is 12 residues long. Germline V gene data show CDR1 as SQVTM and CDR2 as ANQGSEA. Trimming took off 5 bases at V and 3 bases at J, with 10 bases between the two ends. The CDR3 DNA is TGCAGCGTTATTGGGCCGGACACTGAAGCTTTCTTT. Amino acid sequence: CSVIGPDTEAFF. Drawing the rest from reference TRBV29-1 and TRBJ1-1, the complete variable domain is SAVISQKPSRDICQRGTSLTIQCQVDSQVTMMFWYRQQPGQSLTLIATANQGSEATYESGFVIDKFPISRPNLTFSTLTVSNMSPEDSSIYLCSVIGPDTEAFFGQGTRLTVV.

This chain joins TRBV5-1 and TRBJ2-1, with D uncertain. Germline-derived CDR1 and CDR2 are SGHRS and YFSETQ. V was trimmed by 0 bases and J by 0 bases, leaving 4 bases between them. This CDR3 has 14 residues. In nucleotides, the CDR3 is TGCGCCAGCAGCTTGGACGGCTCCTACAATGAGCAGTTCTTC. This encodes CASSLDGSYNEQFF. The whole variable domain, filled in from reference TRBV5-1 and TRBJ2-1, reads KAGVTQTPRYLIKTRGQQVTLSCSPISGHRSVSWYQQTPGQGLQFLFEYFSETQRNKGNFPGRFSGRQFSNSRSEMNVSTLELGDSALYLCASSLDGSYNEQFFGPGTRLTVL.

The rearrangement joins TRBV23-1 to TRBJ2-7; D remains unclear. TRBV23-1 falls under the ORF class, with uncertain function. The CDR3 has 11 residues. The V end was cut by 8 bases, the J end by 2 bases, with 7 bases between. The CDR3 here is CASDRTYEQYF. The CDR3 nucleotides are TGCGCCAGCGACCGTACCTACGAGCAGTACTTC.

This clone was picked up a small number of times. The rearrangement links TRBV29-1 to TRBJ1-5; possibly TRBD1 for D (5 bases). Germline loops: CDR1 SQVTM, CDR2 ANQGSEA. This CDR3 comprises 15 residues. The germline V and J ends were trimmed by 7 bases and 0 bases, with 16 bases remaining between them. The CDR3, as DNA: TGCAGCGCTACCGTAGGGGACCCTAGCAATCAGCCCCAGCATTTT. This sequence encodes CSATVGDPSNQPQHF.

The table lists this clone with a few counts. This chain uses TRBV30 with TRBJ2-2, with D possibly matching TRBD2 (6 bases). The CDR3 runs 15 residues. V lost 0 bases and J lost 7, with 15 bases in between. Germline CDR1 reads GTSNPN; CDR2 reads SVGIG (reference sequence). This chain's CDR3 is CAWSVKLAGHGELFF. The DNA of the CDR3 is TGTGCCTGGAGTGTAAAACTAGCCGGTCACGGGGAGCTGTTTTTT.

This chain's CDR3 is CASSPGSEGNTIYF. In nucleotides, the CDR3 is TGCGCCAGCAGCCCAGGGTCAGAAGGAAACACCATATATTTT. V is TRBV5-1 and J is TRBJ1-3; perhaps TRBD1 as D (5 bases). Germline lookup yields CDR1 SGHRS and CDR2 YFSETQ. V lost 4 bases and J 4 bases, leaving 12 bases between the germline ends. The CDR3 extends over 14 amino acids.

This chain uses TRBV7-2 with TRBJ2-7; the D gene is possibly TRBD1 (6 bases). Germline V lookup: CDR1 SGHTA, CDR2 FQGNSA. V lost 1 base and J lost 2, with 15 bases in between. The CDR3 has 16 residues. In nucleotides, the CDR3 is TGTGCCAGCAGCTTAGTCGGGTCCGGGACACCCTACGAGCAGTACTTC. This codes for CASSLVGSGTPYEQYF.

The chain has TRBV11-3 and TRBJ2-5; the D gene could be TRBD1 or TRBD2 (5 bases each). The CDR3 runs to 15 residues. Germline assignment: CDR1 SGHNT and CDR2 YENEEA. V shed 5 bases and J shed 5 bases, with 18 bases lying between them. The CDR3: CASSPDRGRRETQYF. The CDR3 DNA sequence: TGTGCCAGCAGCCCAGACCGGGGCCGGCGGGAGACCCAGTACTTC.

Only a few counts were recorded for this clone. As DNA, the CDR3 is TGCGCCAGCAGCTACGCCGGGACGGAGAATGAAAAACTGTTTTTT. This translates into CASSYAGTENEKLFF. This chain links TRBV5-1 with TRBJ1-4; perhaps TRBD1 as D (5 bases). V lost 3 bases, J lost 5 bases, and 14 bases lay in between. The CDR3 runs 15 residues. Germline loops: CDR1 SGHRS, CDR2 YFSETQ.

The rearrangement links TRBV27 to TRBJ2-2, with no clear D. This CDR3 has 15 amino acids. Germline-derived CDR1 and CDR2 are MNHEY and SMNVEV (reference sequence). V was trimmed by 3 bases and J by 6 bases, leaving 14 bases between them. The DNA for the CDR3 is TGTGCCAGCAGTTTTCGGTTAGGGCGTGCCGGGGAGCTGTTTTTT. Amino acid sequence: CASSFRLGRAGELFF.

This clone came up a few times. The chain is built from TRBV18 and TRBJ1-1; possibly TRBD1 for D (5 bases). Germline loops: CDR1 KGHSH, CDR2 LQKENI. The CDR3 consists of 15 residues. The V and J ends lost 2 bases and 5 bases respectively, with 15 bases between them. The CDR3: CASSPRQGGSTEAFF. CDR3 nucleotides: TGTGCCAGCTCACCAAGGCAGGGTGGGTCGACTGAAGCTTTCTTT.